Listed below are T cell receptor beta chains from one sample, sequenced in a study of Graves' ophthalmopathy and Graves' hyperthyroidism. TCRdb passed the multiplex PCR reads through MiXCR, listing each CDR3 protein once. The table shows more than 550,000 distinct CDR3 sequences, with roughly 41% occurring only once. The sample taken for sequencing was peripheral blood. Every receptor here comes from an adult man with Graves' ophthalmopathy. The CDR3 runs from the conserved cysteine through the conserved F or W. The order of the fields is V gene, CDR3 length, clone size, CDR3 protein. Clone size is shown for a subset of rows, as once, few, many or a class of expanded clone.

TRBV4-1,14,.,CASSQGPGQTEAFF
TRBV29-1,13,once,CSGTSGVSETQYF
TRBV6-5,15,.,CASLKTGTGQETQYF
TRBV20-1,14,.,CSAPQGTGQETQYF
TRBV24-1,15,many,CATSDVTQANYGYTF
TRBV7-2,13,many,CASSLSLYQPQHF
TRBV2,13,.,CASSSAPGNTIYF
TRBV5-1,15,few,CASKYRRDSSYEQYF
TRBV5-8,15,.,CASSSRRGAIGELFF
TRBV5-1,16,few,CASSAGTGGITGELFF
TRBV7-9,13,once,CASSFLGTDTQYF
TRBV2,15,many,CASSEDAYSNQPQHF
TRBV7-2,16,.,CASSFRLAGRRYEQYF
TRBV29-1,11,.,CSGTGVMGNTF
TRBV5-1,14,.,CASSHRGEGETQYF
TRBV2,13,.,CASLGRVNTEAFF